These 23 T cell receptor beta chains were sequenced from one sample in a study of blood T cell repertoires in COVID-19 (dated by TCRdb to about 2020). The library was made by the immunoSEQ multiplex PCR assay. TCRdb stores this immuneACCESS table with in-frame sequences only. Part of the clones is absent; in the studies checked, under half of the shortfall reflects unresolved V genes, and no reason is known for the rest. The sample data list approximately 72,000 clones, and nearly 90% of these were observed just once. In total, the top ten clones hold approximately 30% of the sample. Material for sequencing was peripheral blood. The receptors stem from a man in his fifties or sixties with acute or convalescent COVID-19.

CDR3: CASSVAGGTGPQHF. DNA for the CDR3: TGTGCCAGCAGCGTAGCGGGTGGAACCGGACCCCAGCATTTT. The V call is TRBV9, the J call TRBJ1-5; no clear D. Between the trimmed V and J ends, which lost 0 bases and 10 bases, there was a span of 14 bases. Germline V CDR1 and CDR2: SGDLS, YYNGEE. CDR3 length equals 14 residues. The full variable domain, in which reference TRBV9 and TRBJ1-5 provide the parts outside the CDR3, is DSGVTQTPKHLITATGQRVTLRCSPRSGDLSVYWYQQSLDQGLQFLIQYYNGEERAKGNILERFSAQQFPDLHSELNLSSLELGDSALYFCASSVAGGTGPQHFGDGTRLSIL.

The CDR3 is CATSDPSRGYNEQYF. CDR3 in DNA: TGTGCCACCAGTGATCCCAGCAGGGGCTATAACGAGCAGTACTTC. This chain connects TRBV24-1 to TRBJ2-7; weak D call: TRBD1 (6 bases). Trimming left V 3 bases short and J 5 bases short, with 16 bases between. Germline assignment: CDR1 KGHDR and CDR2 SFDVKD. This CDR3 has 15 residues.

This chain uses TRBV4-2 with TRBJ2-7; the match to TRBD1 covers 9 bases. The germline CDR1 and CDR2 sequences are LGHNA and YNFKEQ. The CDR3 totals 15 residues. V shed 4 bases, J shed 2 bases, and the junction held 6 bases outside the gene matches. In DNA form, the CDR3 reads TGTGCCAGCAGCCCGGACAGGGGAAGGACCTACGAGCAGTACTTC. Amino acid sequence: CASSPDRGRTYEQYF.

The V call is TRBV24-1, the J call TRBJ1-2; the D gene is possibly TRBD1 (5 bases). This CDR3 has 14 residues. From germline, CDR1 is KGHDR and CDR2 SFDVKD. The germline V and J ends were trimmed by 9 bases and 0 bases, with 13 bases remaining between them. CDR3 bases: TGTGCCACCGCGGGGGGTGACACTAACTATGGCTACACCTTC. Its translation is CATAGGDTNYGYTF.

The chain links TRBV19 to TRBJ2-7; D is uncertain. There are 14 residues in the CDR3. Germline V lookup: CDR1 LNHDA, CDR2 SQIVND (reference sequence). Trimming took off 1 base at V and 3 bases at J, with 10 bases between the two ends. The CDR3 sequence: CASSIGGNSYEQYF. The CDR3 coding sequence is TGTGCCAGTAGTATAGGTGGTAATAGCTACGAGCAGTACTTC.

This rearrangement joins TRBV2 to TRBJ2-7, with a tentative D call TRBD1 (6 bases). Germline V lookup: CDR1 SNHLY, CDR2 FYNNEI. Trimming took off 6 bases at V and 7 bases at J, with 22 bases between the two ends. The CDR3 has 15 amino acids. CDR3 loop: CASRKGGRNPREQYF. The CDR3 DNA sequence: TGTGCCAGCAGGAAAGGGGGACGGAATCCTAGGGAGCAGTACTTC.

This chain uses TRBV4-2 with TRBJ2-1; 12 bases align to TRBD2. Germline-derived CDR1 and CDR2 are LGHNA and YNFKEQ. V lost 1 base to trimming and J lost 6 bases; unmatched junction nucleotides: 7. The CDR3 is 17 residues long. This CDR3 is CASSQAASSGGANEQFF. As DNA, the CDR3 is TGTGCCAGCAGCCAAGCCGCCTCTAGCGGGGGGGCCAATGAGCAGTTCTTC.

V is TRBV12-5 and J is TRBJ2-1, with D unclear. This CDR3 is built from 15 residues. Trimming pared 6 bases from V and 6 bases from J, leaving 18 bases between. Germline assignment: CDR1 LGHNT and CDR2 FRNRAP. CDR3 DNA: TGTGCTAGTGGCAAGGTTGTGGGCGCCGTCAATGAGCAGTTCTTC. Encoded protein: CASGKVVGAVNEQFF. The entire variable domain, with the rest obtained from reference TRBV12-5 and TRBJ2-1, is as follows: DARVTQTPRHKVTEMGQEVTMRCQPILGHNTVFWYRQTMMQGLELLAYFRNRAPLDDSGMPKDRFSAEMPDATLATLKIQPSEPRDSAVYFCASGKVVGAVNEQFFGPGTRLTVL.

V and J are TRBV7-8 and TRBJ1-5; D is undetermined. CDR1 is SGHVS, CDR2 FQNEAQ, per germline. The ends were cut back, 1 base at V and 6 bases at J, with 4 bases in the middle. There are 12 residues in the CDR3. The DNA for the CDR3 is TGTGCCAGCAGCTTAGGAGGTCAGCCCCAGCATTTT. Protein product: CASSLGGQPQHF.

Only a few counts were recorded for this clone. The gene calls are TRBV6-2 or TRBV6-3 and TRBJ1-6; 8 nucleotides align to TRBD1. The CDR3 contains 15 residues. The J segment lost 7 bases and the V segment lost 3 bases, leaving 5 bases of the junction unmatched. CDR1 MNHEY and CDR2 SVGEGT come from the germline V gene. The CDR3: CASSYRDRRNSPLHF. CDR3 coding DNA: TGTGCCAGCAGTTATCGGGACAGGCGCAATTCACCCCTCCACTTT.

The gene calls are TRBV9 and TRBJ2-3; D is perhaps TRBD2 (6 bases). CDR1 and CDR2 from the germline V gene are SGDLS and YYNGEE. V shed 0 bases and J shed 5 bases, with 13 bases lying between them. The CDR3 has 15 amino acids. CDR3 amino acids: CASSVDRSGRDTQYF. The CDR3 coding sequence is TGTGCCAGCAGCGTAGATCGGAGCGGGCGAGATACGCAGTATTTT.

This chain joins TRBV3-1 (or the pseudogene TRBV3-2) and TRBJ2-2; TRBD1 might be the D (6 bases). This CDR3 contains 16 residues. Trimming pared 0 bases from V and 1 base from J, leaving 9 bases between. CDR1 and CDR2 from the germline V gene are LGHDT and YNNKEL (reference sequence). The CDR3 spells CASSQEMTGNTGELFF. For the CDR3, the DNA is TGTGCCAGCAGCCAAGAGATGACAGGGAACACCGGGGAGCTGTTTTTT.

The chain recombines TRBV7-2 with TRBJ1-4; possible D gene TRBD1, 5 bases. The germline V gene encodes CDR1 SGHTA and CDR2 FQGNSA. The V end was cut by 1 base, the J end by 6 bases, with 9 bases between. The CDR3 runs to 14 residues. The CDR3 loop reads CASSLGGDHEKLFF. CDR3 in DNA: TGTGCCAGCAGCTTAGGCGGGGACCATGAAAAACTGTTTTTT.

The chain recombines TRBV12-5 with TRBJ1-2; 7 bases align to TRBD1. Germline CDR1 and CDR2: LGHNT and FRNRAP. The CDR3 is 13 amino acids. V lost 9 bases and J lost 7; bases outside the gene matches: 11. The CDR3 region is CASPDRAPGGYTF. The CDR3 DNA sequence: TGTGCTAGCCCAGACAGGGCGCCTGGTGGCTACACCTTC.

CDR3 in amino acids: CAISESTTGSYGYTF. For the CDR3, the DNA is TGTGCCATCAGTGAGTCGACTACAGGGAGTTATGGCTACACCTTC. The V gene is TRBV10-3, the J gene TRBJ1-2; possible D gene TRBD1, 6 bases. The germline CDR1 and CDR2 sequences are ENHRY and SYGVKD. The CDR3 is 15 amino acids. Trimming pared 0 bases from V and 5 bases from J, leaving 13 bases between.

J is TRBJ1-2 and V is TRBV7-9; a weak D match, TRBD1 (6 bases). Germline-derived CDR1 and CDR2 are SEHNR and FQNEAQ (reference sequence). The CDR3 runs to 13 residues. V lost 7 bases and J lost 7, with 16 bases in between. This chain's CDR3 is CASTLTGYGGYTF. CDR3 coding DNA: TGTGCCAGCACCCTGACAGGATATGGTGGCTACACCTTC.

J is TRBJ2-7 and V is TRBV25-1; perhaps TRBD2 as D (5 bases). V was cut by 6 bases and J by 4 bases, with 16 bases left in between. There are 14 residues in the CDR3. Germline CDR1 MGHDK, CDR2 SYGVNS. The CDR3, as DNA: TGTGCCAGCAGCCCATCCATGGGGAGATACGAGCAGTACTTC. Translated: CASSPSMGRYEQYF.

V and J are TRBV6-1 and TRBJ2-7; D is possibly TRBD2 (7 bases). V was pared by 2 bases and J by 3 bases, with 11 bases between. The CDR3 length is 14 residues. In germline, CDR1 is MNHNS, CDR2 SASEGT. CDR3 residues: CASSEYGGRYEQYF. The CDR3 bases are TGTGCCAGCAGTGAATACGGGGGGCGCTACGAGCAGTACTTC.

The rearrangement joins TRBV10-3 to TRBJ2-1, with D possibly matching TRBD1 (6 bases). The CDR3 sequence is 16 residues long. The V and J ends lost 3 bases and 0 bases respectively, with 12 bases between them. The germline gives CDR1 ENHRY, CDR2 SYGVKD. CDR3 in amino acids: CAISDRGFSSYNEQFF. The CDR3 DNA sequence: TGTGCCATCAGTGACAGGGGCTTCAGCTCCTACAATGAGCAGTTCTTC.

V is TRBV6-5 and J is TRBJ1-6; TRBD1 aligns across 7 bases. The CDR3 is made up of 15 amino acids. The V gene end was trimmed by 2 bases and the J gene end by 6 bases; junction bases not matched to a gene: 4. Germline V gives CDR1 MNHEY, CDR2 SVGAGI. CDR3 residues: CASSYMGQRNSPLHF. CDR3 in DNA: TGTGCCAGCAGTTACATGGGACAGCGTAATTCACCCCTCCACTTT.

The chain joins TRBV7-9 to TRBJ1-5, with TRBD1 identical over 7 bases. The CDR3 sequence is 15 residues long. The trim removed 5 bases at V and 4 bases at J, leaving 8 bases unmatched. Per the germline V gene, CDR1 is SEHNR and CDR2 is FQNEAQ (reference sequence). The CDR3 region has the DNA TGTGCCAGCAGCACACAGGGGTACGATAATCAGCCCCAGCATTTT. The encoded protein is CASSTQGYDNQPQHF.

The CDR3 region has the DNA TGTGCCAGCAGTCACGGGACTCCCAGGGAGACCCAGTACTTC. Protein product: CASSHGTPRETQYF. The genes are TRBV6-6 and TRBJ2-5, with D possibly TRBD2 on 6 matching bases. The CDR3 is 14 residues long. Germline V gene lookup returns CDR1 MNHNY and CDR2 SVGAGI (reference sequence). With 5 bases removed from V and 5 bases from J, the gap between germline ends came to 15 bases.

CDR3 in amino acids: CASSLGQGRDEQYF. Written as DNA, the CDR3 is TGTGCCAGCAGCTTAGGACAGGGAAGAGACGAGCAGTACTTC. The chain recombines TRBV7-9 with TRBJ2-7; 7 positions agree with TRBD1. From germline, CDR1 is SEHNR and CDR2 FQNEAQ (reference sequence). The CDR3 runs 14 residues. The V gene end was trimmed by 1 base and the J gene end by 5 bases; junction bases not matched to a gene: 5.